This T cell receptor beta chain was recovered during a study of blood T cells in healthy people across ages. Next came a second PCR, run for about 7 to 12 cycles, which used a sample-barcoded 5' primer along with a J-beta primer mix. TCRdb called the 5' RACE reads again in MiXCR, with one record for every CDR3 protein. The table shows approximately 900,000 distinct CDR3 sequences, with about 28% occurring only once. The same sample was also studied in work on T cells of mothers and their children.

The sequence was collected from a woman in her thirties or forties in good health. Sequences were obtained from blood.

DNA of the CDR3: TGTGCCAGCAGTTCCCAGACAGGGGGCAGTGAAAAACTGTTTTTT. Encoded protein: CASSSQTGGSEKLFF. The chain carries TRBV27 and TRBJ1-4; 10 positions match TRBD1. Trimming took 4 bases from V and 7 from J; bases not matched to a gene: 6. Germline values: CDR1 MNHEY, CDR2 SMNVEV (reference sequence). The CDR3 loop spans 15 amino acids.